Listed here are 22 T cell receptor beta chains from one sample, sequenced in a study of cytomegalovirus exposure and HLA in healthy donors. TCRdb's copy holds only in-frame clones and misses some; the assay was immunoSEQ multiplex PCR. The sample carries tens of thousands of clones, about 92% recorded once. Sequencing was performed on PBMCs. The receptors were gathered from a woman in her late teens or twenties in good health and CMV-seropositive.

V is TRBV6-5 and J is TRBJ2-4, with no clear D. This CDR3 is built from 16 residues. Germline CDR1 is MNHEY and CDR2 is SVGAGI. V was clipped by 0 bases and J by 1 base, with 10 bases between them. The DNA for the CDR3 is TGTGCCAGCAGTTACTCGGCGCTGCGGGCCAAAAACATTCAGTACTTC. Protein: CASSYSALRAKNIQYF.

The CDR3 reads CASRGRQGIGYGYTF. The DNA of the CDR3 is TGTGCCAGCAGAGGTCGACAGGGTATTGGCTATGGCTACACCTTC. The V call is TRBV2, the J call TRBJ1-2; 7 bases are a match to TRBD1. Germline CDR1 reads SNHLY; CDR2 reads FYNNEI. With 6 bases clipped from V and 4 bases from J, the junction kept 11 bases outside the gene matches. This CDR3 spans 15 amino acids.

This chain uses TRBV9 with TRBJ1-4; D unclear. There are 15 residues in the CDR3. From germline, CDR1 is SGDLS and CDR2 YYNGEE. The V end was cut by 0 bases, the J end by 4 bases, with 10 bases between. The CDR3 here is CASSVGGGNNEKLFF. DNA for the CDR3: TGTGCCAGCAGCGTAGGAGGCGGCAATAATGAAAAACTGTTTTTT.

This clone was seen only once. The chain couples TRBV7-9 to TRBJ2-5; D remains ambiguous. The CDR3 is made up of 12 amino acids. V was pared by 2 bases and J by 7 bases, with 8 bases between. The V gene's germline CDR1 is SEHNR and CDR2 FQNEAQ (reference sequence). The CDR3 protein is CASSLTLRTQYF. DNA of the CDR3: TGTGCCAGCAGCTTAACTCTCCGGACCCAGTACTTC.

The J gene is TRBJ1-1, the V gene TRBV10-2; 11 bases agree with TRBD1. This CDR3 spans 13 amino acids. Germline CDR1 and CDR2: WSHSY and SAAADI. V was clipped by 7 bases and J by 4 bases; unmatched bases: 2. CDR3 sequence reads: CASMDRGRTEAFF. The CDR3 nucleotides read TGCGCCAGCATGGACAGGGGGCGCACTGAAGCTTTCTTT.

The chain links TRBV2 to TRBJ2-1, with 14 bases fitting TRBD2. V shed 5 bases and J 6 bases; nucleotides not matched to a gene: 3. The CDR3 has 15 amino acids. The germline V gene encodes CDR1 SNHLY and CDR2 FYNNEI. The CDR3 is CASSPTSGGANEQFF. CDR3 DNA: TGTGCCAGCAGTCCGACTAGCGGGGGGGCCAATGAGCAGTTCTTC.

The chain carries TRBV9 and TRBJ1-6; D is perhaps TRBD1 (5 bases). Trimming stripped 4 bases from V and 4 bases from J, with 12 bases between. The germline CDR1 and CDR2 sequences are SGDLS and YYNGEE. The CDR3 extends over 15 amino acids. CDR3 amino acids: CASSPYGTYNSPLHF. The CDR3, as DNA: TGTGCCAGCAGCCCTTACGGGACTTATAATTCACCCCTCCACTTT.

V and J are TRBV18 and TRBJ1-1, with 8 bases identical to TRBD1. After removal of 6 bases from V and 1 base from J, the junction contained 4 bases not matched to a gene. CDR3 size: 14 residues. Germline V CDR1 and CDR2: KGHSH, LQKENI. CDR3 coding DNA: TGTGCCAGCTCCTCTGGGACAGGGAACACTGAAGCTTTCTTT. Translated, it gives CASSSGTGNTEAFF.

The J gene is TRBJ1-3, the V gene TRBV28, with D possibly being TRBD1 (5 bases). V was pared by 2 bases and J by 3 bases, with 8 bases between. The germline V gene encodes CDR1 MDHEN and CDR2 SYDVKM. The CDR3 covers 14 residues. This CDR3 reads CASSLRGYGNTIYF. The CDR3 DNA follows: TGTGCCAGCAGTTTACGGGGGTATGGAAACACCATATATTTT.

The table lists this clone with a few counts. This rearrangement joins TRBV5-1 to TRBJ2-5; 8 nucleotides match TRBD1. J gave up 4 bases and V 2 bases, and 4 bases lay outside the gene matches. This CDR3 is built from 14 residues. CDR1 is SGHRS and CDR2 is YFSETQ in the germline V gene. In DNA, the CDR3 is TGCGCCAGCAGCTTCAGGGGGCCCCGAGAGACCCAGTACTTC. The encoded protein is CASSFRGPRETQYF.

The genes are TRBV9 and TRBJ1-3; D gene ambiguous. The CDR3 is 13 amino acids. Germline CDR1 and CDR2: SGDLS and YYNGEE. Trimming left V 3 bases short and J 0 bases short, with 4 bases between. The CDR3 bases are TGTGCCAGCAGCGGCGTCTCTGGAAACACCATATATTTT. Protein: CASSGVSGNTIYF.

The chain couples TRBV5-1 to TRBJ1-1, with a tentative D call TRBD1 (6 bases). The CDR3 consists of 15 residues. Germline V gene lookup returns CDR1 SGHRS and CDR2 YFSETQ. V lost 1 base and J lost 4, with 14 bases in between. The CDR3 sequence: CASSLRAGAGTEAFF. The CDR3 region has the DNA TGCGCCAGCAGCTTGAGGGCGGGGGCGGGCACTGAAGCTTTCTTT.

The chain employs TRBV6-5 and TRBJ1-1; TRBD1 agrees at 11 bases. This CDR3 comprises 15 residues. The V gene end was trimmed by 5 bases and the J gene end by 4 bases; junction bases not matched to a gene: 6. CDR1 is MNHEY and CDR2 is SVGAGI in the germline V gene. The DNA of the CDR3 is TGTGCCAGCAGTCCGACTGGGACAGGGGGCACTGAAGCTTTCTTT. Translation gives CASSPTGTGGTEAFF.

This chain uses TRBV5-1 with TRBJ2-7, with TRBD2 matching 7 bases. The CDR3 runs to 14 residues. The V segment lost 4 bases and the J segment 0 bases; nucleotides outside the gene matches: 4. Germline V gives CDR1 SGHRS, CDR2 YFSETQ. The CDR3 region is CASSQLASSYEQYF. The CDR3 nucleotides read TGCGCCAGCAGCCAACTAGCGAGCTCCTACGAGCAGTACTTC. Using reference TRBV5-1 and TRBJ2-7 for the parts outside the CDR3, the full variable domain is KAGVTQTPRYLIKTRGQQVTLSCSPISGHRSVSWYQQTPGQGLQFLFEYFSETQRNKGNFPGRFSGRQFSNSRSEMNVSTLELGDSALYLCASSQLASSYEQYFGPGTRLTVT.

This chain uses TRBV7-9 with TRBJ2-3; 16 positions agree with TRBD2. Trimming cost V 4 bases and J 5 bases; bases outside gene matches: 3. CDR3 length equals 16 residues. CDR1 SEHNR and CDR2 FQNEAQ come from the germline V gene (reference sequence). The chain's CDR3 is CASSSGLAGGEDTQYF. As DNA, the CDR3 is TGTGCCAGCAGCTCGGGACTAGCGGGGGGGGAAGATACGCAGTATTTT.

This chain links TRBV6-5 with TRBJ1-1; D not resolved. The CDR3 is 14 amino acids. V was shortened by 5 bases and J by 1 base, with 11 bases between the two germline ends. The germline CDR1 and CDR2 sequences are MNHEY and SVGAGI. CDR3: CASSAVRGNTEAFF. CDR3 bases: TGTGCCAGCAGTGCGGTCCGGGGGAACACTGAAGCTTTCTTT.

In this sample, this clone turned up a few times. CDR3: CATSRDRQGNHEQYF. For the CDR3, the DNA is TGTGCCACCAGCAGGGACCGACAGGGAAATCACGAGCAGTACTTC. V and J are TRBV15 and TRBJ2-7; 7 bases fit TRBD1. Germline V gene lookup returns CDR1 LNHNV and CDR2 YYDKDF (reference sequence). The CDR3 loop spans 15 amino acids. V lost 3 bases, J lost 5 bases, and 10 bases stayed unmatched.

The chain joins TRBV5-5 to TRBJ1-1, with 7 bases aligning to TRBD1. Germline V lookup: CDR1 SGHKS, CDR2 YYEKEE (reference sequence). J was trimmed by 0 bases and V by 1 base; bases with no gene match: 3. This CDR3 has 15 residues. The CDR3 coding sequence is TGTGCCAGCAGCTTGCAGGGGGGAGTGAACACTGAAGCTTTCTTT. It encodes CASSLQGGVNTEAFF.

The chain combines TRBV14 with TRBJ1-2, with a weak D call TRBD1 (6 bases). Trimming shortened V by 6 bases and J by 4 bases, and 12 bases separated the two germline ends. The germline gives CDR1 SGHDN, CDR2 FVKESK. The CDR3 consists of 13 residues. In nucleotides, the CDR3 is TGTGCCAGCAGTCAGGACAGAGTCTATGGCTACACCTTC. Translation: CASSQDRVYGYTF.

The V gene is TRBV19, the J gene TRBJ1-5; D unresolved. Germline CDR1 is LNHDA and CDR2 is SQIVND (reference sequence). The V end lost 7 bases, the J end lost 5 bases, and 9 bases lay between the germline ends. The CDR3 runs to 12 residues. CDR3 loop: CASTWGDQPQHF. In nucleotides, the CDR3 is TGTGCCAGTACTTGGGGAGATCAGCCCCAGCATTTT.

The rearrangement uses TRBV6-4 and TRBJ2-7; TRBD1 aligns across 8 bases. V shed 8 bases and J 9 bases; nucleotides not matched to a gene: 15. The CDR3 spans 14 residues. Germline CDR1 reads MRHNA; CDR2 reads SNTAGT. This CDR3 reads CASRWTGRKTGQYF. CDR3 nucleotides: TGTGCCAGCCGATGGACAGGGAGGAAAACGGGGCAGTACTTC.

The chain uses TRBV20-1 and TRBJ2-5, with 8 positions matching TRBD2. Germline V gives CDR1 DFQATT, CDR2 SNEGSKA (reference sequence). V gave up 6 bases and J gave up 9 bases; unmatched junction bases: 6. This CDR3 spans 11 amino acids. CDR3 bases: TGCAGTGCACGGGGGGGCCAACCCCAGTACTTC. Translated, it gives CSARGGQPQYF.